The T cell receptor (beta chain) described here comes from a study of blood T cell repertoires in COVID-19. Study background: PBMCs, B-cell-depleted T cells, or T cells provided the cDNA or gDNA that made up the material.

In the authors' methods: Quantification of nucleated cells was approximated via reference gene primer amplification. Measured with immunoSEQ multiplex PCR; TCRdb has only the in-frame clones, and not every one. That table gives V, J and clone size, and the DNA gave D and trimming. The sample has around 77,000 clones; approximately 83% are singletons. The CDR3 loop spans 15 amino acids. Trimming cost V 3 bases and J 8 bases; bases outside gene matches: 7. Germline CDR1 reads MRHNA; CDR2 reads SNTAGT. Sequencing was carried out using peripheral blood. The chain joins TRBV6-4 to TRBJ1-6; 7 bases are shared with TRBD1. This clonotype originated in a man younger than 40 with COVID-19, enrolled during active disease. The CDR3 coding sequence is TGTGCCAGCAGTGAACACAGGGGTACGGATTCACCCCTCCACTTT. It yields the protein CASSEHRGTDSPLHF.